The 5 T cell receptor beta chains given below trace back to one sample, sequenced in a study of blood T cells in healthy people across ages. With a J-beta primer mix and a sample-barcoded 5' primer, a second PCR ran roughly 6 to 11 cycles. TCRdb re-analysed the 5' RACE reads in MiXCR, keeping a single row per CDR3 protein. The sample comprises around 900,000 distinct CDR3 sequences, around 28% of which are singletons, and 15% to 20% rests with the top ten. Sequenced input: blood. The receptors come from a woman older than 75 in good health.

In regard to this clonotype: This may stem from a read error, because a much larger clone lies one nucleotide away. This chain joins TRBV25-1 and TRBJ2-5, with D perhaps matching TRBD2 (6 bases). Deletions cut 6 bases from V and 9 bases from J, with 11 bases between. The CDR3 spans 11 residues. The germline V gene encodes CDR1 MGHDK and CDR2 SYGVNS. CDR3 loop: CASRNSGAQYF. In DNA, the CDR3 is TGTGCCAGCAGGAACTCGGGGGCCCAGTACTTC.

In this sample, this clonotype turned up many times. The V and J genes are TRBV4-3 and TRBJ2-5; 12 bases line up with TRBD2. Unmatched junction bases numbered 9, after V lost 2 bases and J lost 5 bases. The CDR3 sequence is 17 residues long. Germline V gene data show CDR1 as LGHNA and CDR2 as YSLEER. The CDR3 protein is CASSQRKTSGGVETQYF. CDR3 sequence (DNA): TGCGCCAGCAGCCAACGTAAGACTAGCGGGGGTGTCGAGACCCAGTACTTC.

Ten or more counts support this clonotype. The rearrangement links TRBV14 to TRBJ2-5, with D possibly matching TRBD2 (5 bases). The V end was cut by 4 bases, the J end by 11 bases, with 20 bases between. From germline, CDR1 is SGHDN and CDR2 FVKESK. The CDR3 consists of 14 residues. Written as DNA, the CDR3 is TGTGCCAGCAGCCCCGTGAACTGGGCTAGGGAGCAGTACTTC. Its protein is CASSPVNWAREQYF.

This clonotype has more than one count but fewer than ten. The chain has TRBV28 and TRBJ1-1, with D hard to call. This CDR3 comprises 14 residues. CDR1 is MDHEN and CDR2 is SYDVKM in the germline V gene. Trimming removed 2 bases at V and 0 bases at J, with 7 bases between. The CDR3 sequence is CASSLARLNTEAFF. The CDR3 region has the DNA TGTGCCAGCAGTTTAGCCAGGCTGAACACTGAAGCTTTCTTT.

The V gene is TRBV10-2, the J gene TRBJ2-3, with 8 bases identical to TRBD2. The germline V gene has CDR1 WSHSY and CDR2 SAAADI. The junction had 12 bases not matched to a gene; V was cut back by 6 bases and J by 4 bases. This CDR3 has 16 residues. Written as DNA, the CDR3 is TGCGCCAGCAGCTTCCGAGCGGGAGCCCCACCAGATACGCAGTATTTT. This encodes CASSFRAGAPPDTQYF.